This is a list of T cell receptor beta chains from one sample in a study of T cell repertoires in cytomegalovirus infection. For these TCRs, the target antigens are not known. Via MiXCR, TCRdb re-called the reads, giving one row per CDR3 protein. The sample lists some 940,000 distinct CDR3 sequences; 31% were seen once. The starting material was cultured CD8+ T cells from PBMCs, obtained from culture after CMV antigen stimulation. The receptors were gathered from a human donor in good health (CMV status not recorded). Some clones in this sample may be carry-over from other donors' samples. Each CDR3 is given with its conserved first and last residue.

j_call	v_call	cdr3_aa
TRBJ2-2	TRBV27	CASSSPTGPNTGELFF
TRBJ2-2	TRBV7-9	CASSATPGGRDTGELFF
TRBJ2-5	TRBV20-1	CSAMDLEETQYF
TRBJ1-1	TRBV5-1	CASSLDSGIEAFF
TRBJ2-5	TRBV7-6	CASRQGGGGETQYF
TRBJ2-1	TRBV9	CASSNPSSGNSGNEQFF
TRBJ2-7	TRBV10-3	CAIRNGQGASYEQYF
TRBJ1-4	TRBV7-9	CASSLVDSGPFNEKLFF
TRBJ1-1	TRBV7-2	CASSLGFGGRRDTEAFF
TRBJ2-1	TRBV12-5	CASGWTTGDIVGNEQFF
TRBJ1-1	TRBV19	CASSMWRQNTEAFF
TRBJ1-1	TRBV7-6	CASSLSHGNTEAFF
TRBJ2-3	TRBV6-5	CASSYRGRTDTQYF
TRBJ1-5	TRBV7-6	CASSLSTGGYQPQHF
TRBJ2-1	TRBV7-2	CASSFGGSGLNEQFF
TRBJ2-1	TRBV7-6	CASTRGGGVGNEQFF
TRBJ1-1	TRBV6-4	CASRKTGFTEAFF
TRBJ1-6	TRBV2	CASSEARKKGRPLNSPLHF
TRBJ2-3	TRBV25-1	CASSETSSRAGASTDTQYF
TRBJ2-7	TRBV7-9	CASSFIGRQGGPEQYF
TRBJ2-1	TRBV6-5	CASSYSWTSGGARNEQFF
TRBJ2-1	TRBV12-3/TRBV12-4	CASSFNPGQLTRSYNEQFF
TRBJ1-6	TRBV7-9	CASSLYKSSYNSPLHF
TRBJ1-1	TRBV6-1	CTSTNSPGASGVNTEAFF
TRBJ1-4	TRBV7-2	CASSLGAGTAENEKLFF
TRBJ1-2	TRBV6-2/TRBV6-3	CASSYGGRDYGYTF
TRBJ1-1	TRBV7-9	CASSSADRNTEAFF
TRBJ2-3	TRBV2	CASRGQPYTDTQYF
TRBJ1-2	TRBV29-1	CSVHPDGQGNGYTF
TRBJ2-1	TRBV19	CASSIAGGRDEQFF